This T cell receptor beta chain was sequenced during a study of Ad26.COV2.S vaccination and SARS-CoV-2 variants. Study-level results: The authors reported substantial breadth in spike-specific CD8+ and CD4+ T cell responses after vaccination.

CDR1 and CDR2 from the germline V gene are LGHDT and YNNKEL (reference sequence). V shed 4 bases and J shed 7 bases, with 17 bases lying between them. The CDR3 totals 15 residues. Concerning this clone: Its antigen is not identified.

This table comes from immunoSEQ multiplex PCR, and its TCRdb copy is limited to in-frame clones, with some not included. The sample includes over 400,000 clones, about 92% of them seen just once. Regarding treatment: some 19 received Ad26.COV2.S at low or high dose, single or two shots; 5 received placebo; per-sample allocation not given. Sampling took place 63 days after the first vaccine or placebo injection. This chain links TRBV3-1 (or the pseudogene TRBV3-2) with TRBJ2-4; D is uncertain. This specimen consisted of peripheral blood, obtained in a trial of Ad26.COV2.S vaccine versus placebo. This TCR was sampled from a person aged 18-65 years who received the Ad26.COV2.S COVID-19 vaccine or a placebo. DNA of the CDR3: TGTGCCAGCAGCCCGAACAACGACATCGTGAACATTCAGTACTTC. Amino acids: CASSPNNDIVNIQYF.